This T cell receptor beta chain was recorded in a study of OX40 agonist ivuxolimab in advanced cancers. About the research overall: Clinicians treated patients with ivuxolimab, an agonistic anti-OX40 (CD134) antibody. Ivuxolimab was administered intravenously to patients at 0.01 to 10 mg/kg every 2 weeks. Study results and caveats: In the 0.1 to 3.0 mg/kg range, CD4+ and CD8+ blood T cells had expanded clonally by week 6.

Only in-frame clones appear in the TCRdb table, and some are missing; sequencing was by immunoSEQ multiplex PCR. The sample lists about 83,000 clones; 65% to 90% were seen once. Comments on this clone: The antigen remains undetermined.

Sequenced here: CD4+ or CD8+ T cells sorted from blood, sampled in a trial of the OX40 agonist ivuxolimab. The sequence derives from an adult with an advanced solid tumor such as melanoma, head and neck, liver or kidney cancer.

DNA for the CDR3: TGTGCCAGCAACCGGCGGGGGGGGCGAGCGGACGAGCAGTACTTC. This codes for CASNRRGGRADEQYF. The chain employs TRBV9 and TRBJ2-7; 9 nucleotides match TRBD2. V shed 6 bases, J shed 5 bases, and the junction held 12 bases outside the gene matches. This CDR3 contains 15 residues. Germline V gives CDR1 SGDLS, CDR2 YYNGEE.